This is a list of T cell receptor beta chains from one sample in a study of T cells in Graves' hyperthyroidism and ophthalmopathy. TCRdb processed the multiplex PCR reads anew with MiXCR; each CDR3 protein has one entry. Of around 600,000 distinct CDR3 sequences in the sample, around 14% were seen once. The sequenced sample consisted of blood. Receptors were obtained from a woman aged 25 to 45 with Graves' hyperthyroidism. Each CDR3 is given without its conserved first and last residue. Size is omitted from some rows. Given values are once, few, many or a class for expanded clones.

V gene	CDR3 length	clone size	J gene	CDR3 protein
TRBV10-3	11	few	TRBJ2-7	AISESEGYEQY
TRBV9	13	-	TRBJ2-2	ASSYGRGNTGELF
TRBV28	11	many	TRBJ1-1	ASTVGGSSEAF
TRBV6-5	13	many	TRBJ1-5	ASSYSGQGFQPQH
TRBV27	12	many	TRBJ1-1	ASSPRGGGTEAF
TRBV7-6	13	few	TRBJ2-3	ASSAGLAGSLGQY
TRBV3-1	13	-	TRBJ2-2	ASSQSGANTGELF
TRBV14	16	few	TRBJ2-7	ASSQDVFGVYASYEQY
TRBV6-5	13	once	TRBJ1-6	ASSYAGTANSPLH
TRBV6-1	17	many	TRBJ1-1	ASSVTGTGFVFMNTEAF
TRBV30	12	many	TRBJ2-3	AWERAGPPDTQY
TRBV27	12	many	TRBJ2-7	ASSLDRVAYEQY
TRBV16	13	-	TRBJ1-4	ASSQSGQLGEKLF
TRBV27	12	few	TRBJ1-2	ASSGDRGDYGYT
TRBV27	12	few	TRBJ1-1	ASSLAGGHTEAF
TRBV5-1	14	many	TRBJ1-1	ASSFSGHPSATEAF
TRBV20-1	13	few	TRBJ2-5	SALAGGPAGETQY
TRBV5-6	12	-	TRBJ1-1	ASTRVGGGSEAF
TRBV4-1	12	-	TRBJ2-7	ASSQEDGSYEQY
TRBV28	14	many	TRBJ1-5	ASREPGQGFVQPQH
TRBV27	12	few	TRBJ2-2	ASSAASDPGELF
TRBV10-3	13	many	TRBJ2-1	AISEGIALYNEQF
TRBV27	12	many	TRBJ2-1	ATTPYGSPNEQF
TRBV7-3	13	-	TRBJ2-2	ASSLSGRDTGELF
TRBV2	14	many	TRBJ2-1	ASGKTSGISNNEQF
TRBV5-1	18	-	TRBJ2-1	ASRMSRLALAGASYNEQF
TRBV7-2	12	-	TRBJ1-1	ASSLGVGGREAF
TRBV6-2/TRBV6-3	12	many	TRBJ2-5	ASSENRGQETQY
TRBV2	14	-	TRBJ1-6	ASSEGHGGNGSPLH
TRBV12-3/TRBV12-4	12	many	TRBJ2-3	ASSFVVTRDTQY
TRBV6-5	12	-	TRBJ1-3	ASSYGGAGNTIY
TRBV6-5	13	-	TRBJ2-7	ASSYSVRPTGEQY
TRBV27	11	once	TRBJ2-1	ASKRGTYNEQF
TRBV20-1	12	many	TRBJ2-3	SASRTSGIDTQY
TRBV28	11	-	TRBJ1-5	ASSFGGWQPQH
TRBV2	13	many	TRBJ1-6	ASRRDRGFESPLH
TRBV7-9	11	many	TRBJ2-1	ASVAFSYNEQF
TRBV20-1	14	-	TRBJ1-1	SAAPPGGYGNTEAF
TRBV6-2/TRBV6-3	11	many	TRBJ2-1	ATGTILYIEQF
TRBV11-2	12	many	TRBJ1-1	ASSLEVWDTEAF
TRBV5-8	14	-	TRBJ2-7	ASSVDTGTSSYEQY
TRBV5-1	11	many	TRBJ2-1	ASKLAAYNEQF
TRBV4-1	12	few	TRBJ1-4	ASSQGTRNEKLF
TRBV6-1	12	many	TRBJ1-2	ASSEQGTIYGYT
TRBV24-1	14	many	TRBJ2-1	ATSDRTGGALNEQF
TRBV7-9	10	-	TRBJ1-5	ASSWEYQPQH
TRBV27	9	few	TRBJ2-7	ASSGFDEQY
TRBV28	11	many	TRBJ2-1	ASSLRLEGEQF
TRBV12-3/TRBV12-4	11	many	TRBJ2-1	ASRTGGMSEQF
TRBV30	13	few	TRBJ2-1	AWYYRDRGWNEQF
TRBV6-2/TRBV6-3	11	-	TRBJ2-7	ASLTQNSYEQY
TRBV4-1	13	few	TRBJ1-3	ASSQVGQGGNTIY
TRBV5-1	13	many	TRBJ2-3	ASSLGWGTGDTQY